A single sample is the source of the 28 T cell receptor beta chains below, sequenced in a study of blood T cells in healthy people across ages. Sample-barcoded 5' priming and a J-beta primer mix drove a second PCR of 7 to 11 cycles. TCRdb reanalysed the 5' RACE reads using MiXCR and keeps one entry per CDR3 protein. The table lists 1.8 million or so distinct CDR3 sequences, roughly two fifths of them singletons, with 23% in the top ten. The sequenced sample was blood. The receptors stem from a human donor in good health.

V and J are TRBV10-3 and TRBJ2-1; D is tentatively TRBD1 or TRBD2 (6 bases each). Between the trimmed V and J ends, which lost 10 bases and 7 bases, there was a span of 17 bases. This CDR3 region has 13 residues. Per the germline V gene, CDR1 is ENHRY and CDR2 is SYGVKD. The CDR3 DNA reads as TGTGCCACCCTGGGGGGCCCCAGGAATGAGCAGTTCTTC. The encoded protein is CATLGGPRNEQFF.

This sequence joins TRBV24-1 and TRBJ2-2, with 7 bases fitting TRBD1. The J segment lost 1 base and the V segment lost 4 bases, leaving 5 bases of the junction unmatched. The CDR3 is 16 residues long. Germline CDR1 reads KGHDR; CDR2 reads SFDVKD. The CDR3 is CATSENTGENTGELFF. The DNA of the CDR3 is TGTGCCACCAGTGAGAACACAGGGGAGAACACCGGGGAGCTGTTTTTT.

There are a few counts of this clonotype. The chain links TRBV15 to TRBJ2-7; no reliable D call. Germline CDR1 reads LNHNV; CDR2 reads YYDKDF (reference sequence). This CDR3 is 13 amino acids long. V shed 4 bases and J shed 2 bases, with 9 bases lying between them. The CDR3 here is CATSNAVTYEQYF. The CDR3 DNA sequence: TGTGCCACCAGCAATGCGGTGACCTACGAGCAGTACTTC.

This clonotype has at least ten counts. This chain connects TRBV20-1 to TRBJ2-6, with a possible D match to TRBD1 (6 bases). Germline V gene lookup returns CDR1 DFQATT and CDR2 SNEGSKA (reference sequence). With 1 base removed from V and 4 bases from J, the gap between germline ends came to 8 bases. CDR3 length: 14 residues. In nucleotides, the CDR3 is TGCAGTGCTAGAGCAGGGGCCGGGGCCAACGTCCTGACTTTC. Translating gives CSARAGAGANVLTF.

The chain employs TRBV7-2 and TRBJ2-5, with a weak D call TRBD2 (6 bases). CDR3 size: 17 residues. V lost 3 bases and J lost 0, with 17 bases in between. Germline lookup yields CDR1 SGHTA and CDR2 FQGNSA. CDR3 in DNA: TGTGCCAGCAGCTTTGTTTCCGGGGGATATTACCAAGAGACCCAGTACTTC. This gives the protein CASSFVSGGYYQETQYF.

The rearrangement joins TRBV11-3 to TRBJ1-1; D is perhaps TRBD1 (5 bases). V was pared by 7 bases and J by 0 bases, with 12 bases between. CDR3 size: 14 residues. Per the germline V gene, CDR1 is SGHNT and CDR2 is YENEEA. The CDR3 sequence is CASTHGGVNTEAFF. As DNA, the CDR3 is TGTGCCAGCACCCACGGAGGGGTGAACACTGAAGCTTTCTTT. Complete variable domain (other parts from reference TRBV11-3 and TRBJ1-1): EAGVVQSPRYKIIEKKQPVAFWCNPISGHNTLYWYLQNLGQGPELLIRYENEEAVDDSQLPKDRFSAERLKGVDSTLKIQPAELGDSAVYLCASTHGGVNTEAFFGQGTRLTVV.

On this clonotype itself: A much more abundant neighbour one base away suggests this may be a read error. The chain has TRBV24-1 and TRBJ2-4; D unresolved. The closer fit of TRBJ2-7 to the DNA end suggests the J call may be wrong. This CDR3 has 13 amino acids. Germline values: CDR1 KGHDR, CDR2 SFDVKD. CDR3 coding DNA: TGTGCCACCAGTGGCGTCCGATTCTACGAGCAGTACTTC. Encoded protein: CATSGVRFYEQYF.

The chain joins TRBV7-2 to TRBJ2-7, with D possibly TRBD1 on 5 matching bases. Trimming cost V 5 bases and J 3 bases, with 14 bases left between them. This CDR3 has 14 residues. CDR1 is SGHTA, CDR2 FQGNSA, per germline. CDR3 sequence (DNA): TGTGCCAGCAGCCCTCGGACACCCGACTACGAGCAGTACTTC. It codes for CASSPRTPDYEQYF.

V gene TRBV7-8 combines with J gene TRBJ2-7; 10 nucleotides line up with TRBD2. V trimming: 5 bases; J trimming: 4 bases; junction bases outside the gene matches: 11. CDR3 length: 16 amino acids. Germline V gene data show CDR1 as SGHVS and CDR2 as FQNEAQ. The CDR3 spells CASSPRLAGDYYEQYF. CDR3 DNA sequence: TGTGCCAGCAGCCCGCGCCTAGCGGGGGATTATTACGAGCAGTACTTC.

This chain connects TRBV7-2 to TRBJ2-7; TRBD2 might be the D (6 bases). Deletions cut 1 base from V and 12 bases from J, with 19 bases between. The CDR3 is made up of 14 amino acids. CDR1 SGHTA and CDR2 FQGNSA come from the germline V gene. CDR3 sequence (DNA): TGTGCCAGCAGCTTAGATAGGGGCGGGGAGACCCGGTACTTC. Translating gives CASSLDRGGETRYF.

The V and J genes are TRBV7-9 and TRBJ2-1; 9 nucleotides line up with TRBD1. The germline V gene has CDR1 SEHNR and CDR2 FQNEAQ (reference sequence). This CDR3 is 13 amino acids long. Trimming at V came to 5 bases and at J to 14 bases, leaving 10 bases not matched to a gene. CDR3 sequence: CASSPKNRGREFF. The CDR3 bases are TGTGCCAGCAGCCCGAAAAACAGGGGGCGAGAGTTCTTC.

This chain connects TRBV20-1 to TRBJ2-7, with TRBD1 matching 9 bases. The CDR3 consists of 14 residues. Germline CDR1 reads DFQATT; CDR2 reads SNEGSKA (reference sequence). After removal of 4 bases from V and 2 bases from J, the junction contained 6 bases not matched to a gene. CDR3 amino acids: CSANTGQGPYEQYF. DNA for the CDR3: TGCAGTGCTAATACCGGACAGGGGCCCTACGAGCAGTACTTC.

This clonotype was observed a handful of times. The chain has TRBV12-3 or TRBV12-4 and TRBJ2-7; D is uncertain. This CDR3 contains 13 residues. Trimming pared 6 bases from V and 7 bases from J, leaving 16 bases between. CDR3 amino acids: CASSPGRRSEQYF. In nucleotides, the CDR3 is TGTGCCAGCAGCCCGGGTCGGCGCTCGGAGCAGTACTTC.

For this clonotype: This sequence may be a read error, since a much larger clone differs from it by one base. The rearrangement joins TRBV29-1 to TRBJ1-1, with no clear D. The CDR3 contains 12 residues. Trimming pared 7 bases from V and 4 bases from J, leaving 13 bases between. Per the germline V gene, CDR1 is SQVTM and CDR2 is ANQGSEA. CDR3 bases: TGCAGCGCTGTTTGGCAGAGCACTGAAGCTTTCTTT. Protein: CSAVWQSTEAFF.

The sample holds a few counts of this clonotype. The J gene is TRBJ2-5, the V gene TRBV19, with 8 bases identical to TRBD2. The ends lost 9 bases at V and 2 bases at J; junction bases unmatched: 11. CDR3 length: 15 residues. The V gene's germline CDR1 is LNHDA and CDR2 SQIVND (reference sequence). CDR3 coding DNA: TGTGCCAGACTTCGGGGGGGGAATAGACAAGAGACCCAGTACTTC. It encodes CARLRGGNRQETQYF.

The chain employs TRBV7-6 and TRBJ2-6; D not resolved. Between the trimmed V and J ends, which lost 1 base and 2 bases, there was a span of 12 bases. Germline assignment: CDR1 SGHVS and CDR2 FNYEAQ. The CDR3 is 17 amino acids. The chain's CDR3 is CASSLEIVPTGANVLTF. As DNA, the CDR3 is TGTGCCAGCAGCTTAGAGATAGTGCCTACTGGGGCCAACGTCCTGACTTTC.

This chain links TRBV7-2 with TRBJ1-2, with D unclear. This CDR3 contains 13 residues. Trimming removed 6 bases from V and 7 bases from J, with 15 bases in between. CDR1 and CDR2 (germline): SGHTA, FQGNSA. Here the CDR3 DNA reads TGTGCCAGCAGTCCAGACGGTGCATCTGGCTACACCTTC. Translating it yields CASSPDGASGYTF.

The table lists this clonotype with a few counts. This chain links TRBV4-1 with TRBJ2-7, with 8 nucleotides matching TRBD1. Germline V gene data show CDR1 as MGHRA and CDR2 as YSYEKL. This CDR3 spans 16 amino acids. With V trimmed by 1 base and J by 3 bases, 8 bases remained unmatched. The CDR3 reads CASSQVGTGSNYEQYF. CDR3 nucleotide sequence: TGCGCCAGCAGCCAAGTAGGGACAGGAAGTAACTACGAGCAGTACTTC.

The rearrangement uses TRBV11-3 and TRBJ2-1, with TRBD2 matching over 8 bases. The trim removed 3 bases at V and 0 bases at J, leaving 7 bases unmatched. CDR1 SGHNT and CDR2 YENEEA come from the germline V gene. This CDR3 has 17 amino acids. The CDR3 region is CASSFVVAGRSYNEQFF. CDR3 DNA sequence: TGTGCCAGCAGCTTCGTCGTAGCGGGGCGCTCCTACAATGAGCAGTTCTTC.

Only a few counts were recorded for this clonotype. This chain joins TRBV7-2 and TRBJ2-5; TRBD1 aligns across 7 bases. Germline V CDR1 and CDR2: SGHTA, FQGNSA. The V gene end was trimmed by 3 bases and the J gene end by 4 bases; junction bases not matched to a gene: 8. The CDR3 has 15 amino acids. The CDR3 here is CASSLGDSLGETQYF. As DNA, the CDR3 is TGTGCCAGCAGCTTGGGGGACAGTCTAGGAGAGACCCAGTACTTC.

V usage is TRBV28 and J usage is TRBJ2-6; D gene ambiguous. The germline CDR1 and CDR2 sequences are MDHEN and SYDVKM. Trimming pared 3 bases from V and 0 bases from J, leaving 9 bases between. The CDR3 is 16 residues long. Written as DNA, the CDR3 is TGTGCCAGCAGTTTGATTGGGGACTCTGGGGCCAACGTCCTGACTTTC. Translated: CASSLIGDSGANVLTF.

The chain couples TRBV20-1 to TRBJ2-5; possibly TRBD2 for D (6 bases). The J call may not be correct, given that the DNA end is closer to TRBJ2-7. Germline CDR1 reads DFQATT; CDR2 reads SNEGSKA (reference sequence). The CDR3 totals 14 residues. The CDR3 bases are TGCAGTGCTAGAGATACGGGAGAGGTCCACGAGCAGTACTTC. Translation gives CSARDTGEVHEQYF.

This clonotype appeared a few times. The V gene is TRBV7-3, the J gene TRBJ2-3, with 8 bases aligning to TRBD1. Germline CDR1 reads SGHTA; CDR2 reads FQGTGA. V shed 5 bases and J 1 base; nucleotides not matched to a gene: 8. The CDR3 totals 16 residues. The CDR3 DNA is TGTGCCAGCAGCCTCACAGGGGGTATTGGCACAGATACGCAGTATTTT. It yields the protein CASSLTGGIGTDTQYF.

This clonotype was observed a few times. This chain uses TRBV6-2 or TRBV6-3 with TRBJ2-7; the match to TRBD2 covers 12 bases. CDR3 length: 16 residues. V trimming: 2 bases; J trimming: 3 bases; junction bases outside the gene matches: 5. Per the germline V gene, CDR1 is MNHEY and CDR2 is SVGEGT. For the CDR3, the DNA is TGTGCCAGCAGTTACCCTAGCGGGGGGGCCTTCTACGAGCAGTACTTC. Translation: CASSYPSGGAFYEQYF.

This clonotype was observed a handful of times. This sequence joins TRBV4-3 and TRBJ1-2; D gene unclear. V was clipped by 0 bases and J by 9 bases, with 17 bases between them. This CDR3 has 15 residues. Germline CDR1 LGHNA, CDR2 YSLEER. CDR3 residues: CASSQERAPDGSYTF. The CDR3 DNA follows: TGCGCCAGCAGCCAAGAAAGAGCTCCGGACGGCAGCTACACCTTC.

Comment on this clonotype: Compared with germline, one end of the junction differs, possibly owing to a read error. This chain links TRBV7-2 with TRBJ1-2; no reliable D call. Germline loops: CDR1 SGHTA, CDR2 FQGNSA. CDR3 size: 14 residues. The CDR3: CASSLGPLNYGCTF. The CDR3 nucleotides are TGTGCCAGCAGCTTAGGACCCCTTAACTATGGCTGCACCTTC. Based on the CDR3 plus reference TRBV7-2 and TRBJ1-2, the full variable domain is GAGVSQSPSNKVTEKGKDVELRCDPISGHTALYWYRQSLGQGLEFLIYFQGNSAPDKSGLPSDRFSAERTGGSVSTLTIQRTQQEDSAVYLCASSLGPLNYGCTFGSGTRLTVV.

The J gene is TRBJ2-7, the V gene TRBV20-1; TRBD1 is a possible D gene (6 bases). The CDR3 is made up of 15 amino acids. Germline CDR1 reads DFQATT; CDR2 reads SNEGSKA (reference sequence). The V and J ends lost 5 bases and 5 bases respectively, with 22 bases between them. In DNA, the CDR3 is TGCAGTGCTCGACCCGGGACAAGGACGTTCGACGAGCAGTACTTC. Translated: CSARPGTRTFDEQYF.

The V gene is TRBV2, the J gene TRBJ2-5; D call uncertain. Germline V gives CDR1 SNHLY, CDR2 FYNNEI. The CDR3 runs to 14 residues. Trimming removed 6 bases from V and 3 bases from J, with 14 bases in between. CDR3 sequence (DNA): TGTGCCAGCAGCCCAATCAACTTGGAAGAGACCCAGTACTTC. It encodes CASSPINLEETQYF.